The 21 T cell receptor beta chains below all came from one sample that was sequenced in a study of beta chain features in type 1 diabetes listed by TCRdb under 2018. The library was built by means of the immunoSEQ multiplex PCR assay. The High Capacity cDNA Reverse Transcription Kit was used to reverse transcribe all of the isolated RNA, meaning that expressed TCRB transcripts were what got sequenced. The immuneACCESS repertoire file appears here via TCRdb, limited to in-frame rearrangements. These files lack a portion of the clones; in checked studies, under half of the deficit traces to unresolved V genes, and the cause of the others is not known. Across this sample there are some 230,000 clones, with over 8.5% seen only once. Of the sample, about 0.037% is held by the ten largest clones. Sequencing was carried out using naive CD4+ T cells from blood. Sample cell subset or site, as interpreted from the label and publication: true naive CD4+ T cells. The receptors were gathered from a young woman in good health.

Only a few counts were recorded for this clone. The V and J genes are TRBV19 and TRBJ2-1; the D gene is possibly TRBD2 (6 bases). Germline loops: CDR1 LNHDA, CDR2 SQIVND (reference sequence). The CDR3 consists of 13 residues. V shed 4 bases and J shed 5 bases, with 9 bases lying between them. The CDR3, as DNA: TGTGCCAGTAGTAGAACTAGCAACAATGAGCAGTTCTTC. Translated: CASSRTSNNEQFF.

This clone turned up a few times. The chain couples TRBV7-2 to TRBJ2-2; possibly TRBD2 for D (6 bases). From germline, CDR1 is SGHTA and CDR2 FQGNSA. The CDR3 is made up of 15 amino acids. Trimming removed 4 bases at V and 5 bases at J, with 14 bases between. Written as DNA, the CDR3 is TGTGCCAGCAGCTCCACGGGAGTCCGGACCGGGGAGCTGTTTTTT. Protein sequence: CASSSTGVRTGELFF. The full variable domain, with the rest looked up from reference TRBV7-2 and TRBJ2-2, is GAGVSQSPSNKVTEKGKDVELRCDPISGHTALYWYRQSLGQGLEFLIYFQGNSAPDKSGLPSDRFSAERTGGSVSTLTIQRTQQEDSAVYLCASSSTGVRTGELFFGEGSRLTVL.

This chain links TRBV5-1 with TRBJ1-1, with D hard to call. Germline V gene data show CDR1 as SGHRS and CDR2 as YFSETQ. V lost 1 base to trimming and J lost 6 bases, with 13 bases between them. This CDR3 is built from 14 residues. The CDR3 coding sequence is TGCGCCAGCAGCTTGAGCGGCGAACACTCTGAAGCTTTCTTT. It encodes CASSLSGEHSEAFF.

This chain uses TRBV9 with TRBJ2-5; perhaps TRBD1 as D (6 bases). Per germline, CDR1 SGDLS and CDR2 YYNGEE. V lost 3 bases to trimming and J lost 2 bases, with 14 bases between them. The CDR3 totals 15 residues. Here the CDR3 DNA reads TGTGCCAGCAGCGCCACAGGGACGGCGCAAGAGACCCAGTACTTC. Encoded protein: CASSATGTAQETQYF.

This clone was observed a few times. The genes are TRBV14 and TRBJ2-7; D is possibly TRBD2 (5 bases). The CDR3 is 12 residues long. The V gene's germline CDR1 is SGHDN and CDR2 FVKESK. Deletions cut 2 bases from V and 10 bases from J, with 12 bases between. The CDR3 nucleotides read TGTGCCAGCAGCCAAATTTCCGGAGGACAGTACTTC. Protein sequence: CASSQISGGQYF.

The sample holds a few counts of this clone. This chain connects TRBV27 to TRBJ2-5; possible D gene TRBD2, 5 bases. Germline V lookup: CDR1 MNHEY, CDR2 SMNVEV (reference sequence). The CDR3 is made up of 12 amino acids. The V end lost 6 bases, the J end lost 11 bases, and 16 bases lay between the germline ends. CDR3 coding DNA: TGTGCCAGCAGCCAGCGCTTTGGGGAGCAGTACTTC. Residues: CASSQRFGEQYF.

The chain is built from TRBV6-1 and TRBJ1-1, with 8 bases lining up with TRBD1. The trim removed 6 bases at V and 5 bases at J, leaving 8 bases unmatched. Germline-derived CDR1 and CDR2 are MNHNS and SASEGT. The CDR3 has 14 residues. CDR3 nucleotide sequence: TGTGCCAGCAGAGCGCAGGGGGCCGGGACTGAAGCTTTCTTT. It codes for CASRAQGAGTEAFF.

This clone was counted only a few times. The chain is built from TRBV9 and TRBJ1-6; TRBD1 agrees at 7 bases. V was clipped by 3 bases and J by 7 bases; unmatched bases: 10. The length of the CDR3 is 16 residues. Germline values: CDR1 SGDLS, CDR2 YYNGEE. The CDR3 sequence is CASSAKGGGENSPLHF. CDR3 DNA sequence: TGTGCCAGCAGCGCCAAAGGAGGGGGCGAGAATTCACCCCTCCACTTT.

This clone was seen a handful of times. The CDR3 sequence: CASTSRDRGTDTQYF. As DNA, the CDR3 is TGTGCCAGCACGAGTCGGGACAGAGGCACAGATACGCAGTATTTT. This chain uses TRBV6-5 with TRBJ2-3; 7 bases are a match to TRBD1. The junction had 8 bases not matched to a gene; V was cut back by 7 bases and J by 1 base. The CDR3 is made up of 15 amino acids. Germline CDR1 and CDR2: MNHEY and SVGAGI.

This clone occurred a few times. This rearrangement joins TRBV27 to TRBJ2-7; 8 positions agree with TRBD2. The trim removed 10 bases at V and 6 bases at J, leaving 11 bases unmatched. This CDR3 comprises 13 residues. Germline V lookup: CDR1 MNHEY, CDR2 SMNVEV (reference sequence). The CDR3: CATGPSGSPEQYF. The DNA for the CDR3 is TGTGCCACTGGGCCTAGCGGGTCTCCCGAGCAGTACTTC.

This clone was seen more than once but under ten times. The chain uses TRBV7-8 and TRBJ2-7, with 8 bases aligning to TRBD1. The length of the CDR3 is 15 residues. Per the germline V gene, CDR1 is SGHVS and CDR2 is FQNEAQ. V was clipped by 4 bases and J by 4 bases; unmatched bases: 9. The CDR3 bases are TGTGCCAGCAGCTCTCGGACAGGGTTTAAGTACGAGCAGTACTTC. It specifies CASSSRTGFKYEQYF.

The genes are TRBV6-1 and TRBJ2-7; 7 nucleotides agree with TRBD1. J gave up 7 bases and V 6 bases, and 9 bases lay outside the gene matches. CDR1 and CDR2 (germline): MNHNS, SASEGT. There are 13 residues in the CDR3. The CDR3, as DNA: TGTGCCAGCAGAAGACAGGGTGCAAATGAGCAGTACTTC. It translates to CASRRQGANEQYF.

This clone was observed a few times. The gene calls are TRBV15 and TRBJ1-1; no firm D call. The CDR3 runs to 16 residues. V lost 1 base and J 2 bases, leaving 14 bases between the germline ends. Germline V gives CDR1 LNHNV, CDR2 YYDKDF (reference sequence). Written as DNA, the CDR3 is TGTGCCACCAGCAGAGGTCGAGGCACCGCAAACACTGAAGCTTTCTTT. It codes for CATSRGRGTANTEAFF.

The J gene is TRBJ1-2, the V gene TRBV6-4; the match to TRBD1 covers 9 bases. The CDR3 consists of 13 residues. CDR1 is MRHNA and CDR2 is SNTAGT in the germline V gene. J lost 7 bases, V lost 4 bases, and 4 bases had no gene match. The CDR3 sequence is CASSGDRVTGYTF. The CDR3 coding sequence is TGTGCCAGCAGTGGGGACAGGGTAACTGGCTACACCTTC.

This clone has just a few counts. The gene calls are TRBV7-3 and TRBJ1-1, with D perhaps TRBD1 (6 bases). The length of the CDR3 is 16 residues. Per the germline V gene, CDR1 is SGHTA and CDR2 is FQGTGA. V lost 5 bases and J lost 4, with 20 bases in between. The chain's CDR3 is CASSKQGGLSGTEAFF. The DNA of the CDR3 is TGTGCCAGCAGCAAACAGGGAGGGTTGTCGGGCACTGAAGCTTTCTTT.

This clone has just a few counts. The CDR3 loop is CAWSVQRGKLFF. The CDR3 region has the DNA TGTGCCTGGAGTGTACAGCGGGGGAAACTGTTTTTT. The chain joins TRBV30 to TRBJ1-4; D is possibly TRBD1 (5 bases). The V end lost 0 bases, the J end lost 11 bases, and 10 bases lay between the germline ends. Germline V gives CDR1 GTSNPN, CDR2 SVGIG (reference sequence). The CDR3 runs 12 residues.

V and J are TRBV2 and TRBJ1-1; unclear D gene. Trimming removed 11 bases from V and 5 bases from J, with 18 bases in between. CDR1 is SNHLY, CDR2 FYNNEI, per germline. The CDR3 consists of 13 residues. The CDR3 region is CAGAEGHGTEAFF. CDR3 bases: TGTGCCGGTGCGGAGGGCCATGGAACTGAAGCTTTCTTT.

This chain links TRBV29-1 with TRBJ1-1; D is uncertain. From germline, CDR1 is SQVTM and CDR2 ANQGSEA. V dropped 6 bases and J dropped 1 base, with 12 bases sitting between them. This CDR3 is 13 amino acids long. The CDR3 DNA follows: TGCAGCGTGCGCGGACTGGCGAACACTGAAGCTTTCTTT. It translates to CSVRGLANTEAFF.

The chain combines TRBV7-6 with TRBJ2-3, with TRBD2 as a possible D gene (5 bases). V dropped 2 bases and J dropped 0 bases, with 9 bases sitting between them. The CDR3 contains 15 residues. CDR1 is SGHVS, CDR2 FNYEAQ, per germline. This CDR3 reads CASSLRTDSTDTQYF. CDR3 DNA sequence: TGTGCCAGCAGCTTACGGACTGACAGCACAGATACGCAGTATTTT.

This chain connects TRBV30 to TRBJ1-5; 8 nucleotides align to TRBD1. The CDR3 has 14 residues. From germline, CDR1 is GTSNPN and CDR2 SVGIG (reference sequence). V trimming: 1 base; J trimming: 5 bases; junction bases outside the gene matches: 4. For the CDR3, the DNA is TGTGCCTGGAGTGGGACAGGGATAGATCAGCCCCAGCATTTT. This gives the protein CAWSGTGIDQPQHF.

This clone has only a few counts. The chain employs TRBV5-1 and TRBJ2-1; TRBD1 might be the D (5 bases). The CDR3 loop spans 13 amino acids. Trimming shortened V by 0 bases and J by 6 bases, and 7 bases separated the two germline ends. Germline values: CDR1 SGHRS, CDR2 YFSETQ. The CDR3 loop reads CASSLGQSNEQFF. CDR3 DNA: TGCGCCAGCAGCTTGGGACAGAGCAATGAGCAGTTCTTC.